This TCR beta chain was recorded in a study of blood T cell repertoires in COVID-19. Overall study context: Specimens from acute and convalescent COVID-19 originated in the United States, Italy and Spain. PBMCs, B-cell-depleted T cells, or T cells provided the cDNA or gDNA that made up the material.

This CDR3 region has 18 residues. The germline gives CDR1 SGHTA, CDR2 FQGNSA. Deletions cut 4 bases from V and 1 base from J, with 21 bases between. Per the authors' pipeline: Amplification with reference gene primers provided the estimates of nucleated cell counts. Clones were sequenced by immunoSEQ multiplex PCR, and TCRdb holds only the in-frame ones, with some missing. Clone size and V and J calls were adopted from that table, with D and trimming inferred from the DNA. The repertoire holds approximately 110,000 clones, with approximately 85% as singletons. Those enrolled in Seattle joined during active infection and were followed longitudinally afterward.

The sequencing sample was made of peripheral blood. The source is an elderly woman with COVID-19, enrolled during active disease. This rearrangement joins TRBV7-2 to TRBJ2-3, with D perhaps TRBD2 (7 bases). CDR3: CASSWGGGAGTRTDTQYF. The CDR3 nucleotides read TGTGCCAGCAGCTGGGGCGGGGGAGCGGGGACACGCACAGATACGCAGTATTTT.